The 17 T cell receptor beta chains reported below all come from one sample, sequenced in a study of T cells in Graves' hyperthyroidism and ophthalmopathy. Amplification of TCR beta CDR3 regions used RNA as the template. The study used the HTBI primer set for a first-round RT-PCR of the TCR CDR3. TCRdb reprocessed the multiplex PCR reads with MiXCR, giving one entry per CDR3 protein. The sample yields 300,000 to 450,000 distinct CDR3 sequences, 15% to 17% seen once. Sequenced input: blood. The receptor set was obtained from a woman in her late teens or twenties with Graves' hyperthyroidism that later progressed to Graves' ophthalmopathy.

In this sample, this clonotype turned up a few times. The rearrangement links TRBV28 to TRBJ1-5; a weak D match, TRBD1 (5 bases). V lost 6 bases and J lost 1, with 13 bases in between. The germline CDR1 and CDR2 sequences are MDHEN and SYDVKM. The CDR3 sequence is 15 residues long. The CDR3 reads CASRYQGSSNQPQHF. CDR3 DNA sequence: TGTGCCAGCAGGTACCAGGGTTCGAGCAATCAGCCCCAGCATTTT. The variable domain in full, completed from reference TRBV28 and TRBJ1-5, reads DVKVTQSSRYLVKRTGEKVFLECVQDMDHENMFWYRQDPGLGLRLIYFSYDVKMKEKGDIPEGYSVSREKKERFSLILESASTNQTSMYLCASRYQGSSNQPQHFGDGTRLSIL.

A word on this clonotype: This clone may be a read error of a much larger clone one base away. In DNA, the CDR3 is TGTGCCAGCAGTTCATCACCCCACAGCAACCAGGTGCAGTACTTC. The encoded protein is CASSSSPHSNQVQYF. This rearrangement joins TRBV27 to TRBJ2-7; D is uncertain. The CDR3 length is 15 residues. The V gene's germline CDR1 is MNHEY and CDR2 SMNVEV (reference sequence). V gave up 4 bases and J gave up 9 bases, with 22 bases separating them.

This clonotype has ten or more counts. V and J are TRBV7-9 and TRBJ2-3; possibly TRBD1 for D (7 bases). The length of the CDR3 is 13 residues. The germline V gene encodes CDR1 SEHNR and CDR2 FQNEAQ (reference sequence). V lost 8 bases and J lost 6, with 15 bases in between. The CDR3 protein is CASRQGGLDTQYF. CDR3 sequence (DNA): TGTGCCAGCCGGCAGGGGGGATTGGATACGCAGTATTTT.

This sequence joins TRBV12-5 and TRBJ1-6; no definite D call. The CDR3 loop spans 17 amino acids. Germline V lookup: CDR1 LGHNT, CDR2 FRNRAP. Trimming stripped 3 bases from V and 5 bases from J, with 17 bases between. CDR3 loop: CASGFYPRGIDNSPLHF. The CDR3 DNA sequence: TGTGCTAGTGGTTTCTACCCTCGAGGAATTGATAATTCACCCCTCCACTTT.

This clonotype was observed a few times. The V gene is TRBV18, the J gene TRBJ2-1; D is uncertain. V was shortened by 0 bases and J by 5 bases, with 2 bases between the two germline ends. Germline values: CDR1 KGHSH, CDR2 LQKENI. This CDR3 has 12 amino acids. CDR3 nucleotide sequence: TGTGCCAGCTCACCACCCGACAATGAGCAGTTCTTC. It translates to CASSPPDNEQFF.

The genes are TRBV4-1 and TRBJ2-3; D is perhaps TRBD1 or TRBD2 (6 bases each). Germline values: CDR1 MGHRA, CDR2 YSYEKL. V lost 8 bases and J 0 bases, leaving 15 bases between the germline ends. This CDR3 is 15 amino acids long. The CDR3 protein is CASSWGAASTDTQYF. The CDR3 nucleotides are TGCGCCAGCTCCTGGGGGGCGGCTAGCACAGATACGCAGTATTTT.

This clonotype was observed a few times. The rearrangement uses TRBV5-1 and TRBJ2-3; 8 nucleotides match TRBD1. Trimming cost V 6 bases and J 4 bases; bases outside gene matches: 4. Germline V gene data show CDR1 as SGHRS and CDR2 as YFSETQ. This CDR3 is built from 13 residues. CDR3 nucleotides: TGCGCCAGCACCTCGACAGGGGCAGATACGCAGTATTTT. Translating gives CASTSTGADTQYF.

This clonotype was counted ten times or more. The CDR3 nucleotides read TGTGCCAGCAGTGAGGGACAGGACTACGAGCAGTACTTC. Translated, it gives CASSEGQDYEQYF. The chain joins TRBV2 to TRBJ2-7, with TRBD1 matching 8 bases. The CDR3 contains 13 residues. The junction had 1 base not matched to a gene; V was cut back by 3 bases and J by 3 bases. Germline V lookup: CDR1 SNHLY, CDR2 FYNNEI.

The J gene is TRBJ2-3, the V gene TRBV4-3; the D gene is possibly TRBD2 (6 bases). This CDR3 is built from 16 residues. V lost 0 bases and J lost 2, with 12 bases in between. Looked up from germline, CDR1 is LGHNA and CDR2 is YSLEER. CDR3: CASSQDRRRVTDTQYF. The CDR3 nucleotides are TGCGCCAGCAGCCAAGATCGGCGGAGGGTCACAGATACGCAGTATTTT.

This clonotype was seen at least ten times. The chain carries TRBV20-1 and TRBJ2-1, with TRBD2 identical over 13 bases. Germline V gene lookup returns CDR1 DFQATT and CDR2 SNEGSKA (reference sequence). V was pared by 0 bases and J by 3 bases, with 17 bases of the junction left unmatched. CDR3 length equals 21 residues. This chain's CDR3 is CSARDPGGLAGDPRGYNEQFF. CDR3 DNA: TGCAGTGCTAGAGACCCGGGCGGACTAGCGGGAGACCCCCGGGGCTACAATGAGCAGTTCTTC.

The sample holds many counts of this clonotype. The rearrangement uses TRBV20-1 and TRBJ1-4, with 7 bases that match TRBD1. This CDR3 region has 14 residues. In germline, CDR1 is DFQATT, CDR2 SNEGSKA (reference sequence). Unmatched junction bases numbered 9, after V lost 6 bases and J lost 5 bases. The CDR3 DNA is TGCAGTGCGTCGAGGGGACAGCTAAATGAAAAACTGTTTTTT. Protein: CSASRGQLNEKLFF.

The CDR3 region has the DNA TGTGCCAGCAGTTACGTCGCTAGCGGGAGTCAGTTCTTC. It encodes CASSYVASGSQFF. The chain combines TRBV6-5 with TRBJ2-1; TRBD2 matches at 10 bases. With V trimmed by 2 bases and J by 13 bases, 5 bases remained unmatched. The CDR3 spans 13 residues. Germline V gene lookup returns CDR1 MNHEY and CDR2 SVGAGI.

This clonotype was recorded at least ten times. This chain links TRBV29-1 with TRBJ2-3; 9 bases line up with TRBD1. V shed 4 bases and J 4 bases; nucleotides not matched to a gene: 6. Germline assignment: CDR1 SQVTM and CDR2 ANQGSEA. The CDR3 sequence is 14 residues long. The CDR3 loop is CSVVRDRGADTQYF. CDR3 in DNA: TGCAGCGTTGTAAGAGACAGGGGGGCAGATACGCAGTATTTT.

The table lists this clonotype with many counts. The chain carries TRBV7-8 and TRBJ1-6, with D maybe TRBD1 (5 bases). Looked up from germline, CDR1 is SGHVS and CDR2 is FQNEAQ. CDR3 size: 13 residues. V shed 2 bases and J shed 10 bases, with 9 bases lying between them. In DNA, the CDR3 is TGTGCCAGCAGCTTAAACAGGCTATCACCCCTCCACTTT. Protein sequence: CASSLNRLSPLHF.

This clonotype was seen only a few times. The chain couples TRBV15 to TRBJ2-5; TRBD2 aligns across 14 bases. The CDR3 is 16 residues long. V lost 4 bases and J lost 6; bases outside the gene matches: 7. Germline lookup yields CDR1 LNHNV and CDR2 YYDKDF (reference sequence). Here the CDR3 DNA reads TGTGCCACCAGCAAGGGACTAGCGGGAGATGGGCAGACCCAGTACTTC. Its protein is CATSKGLAGDGQTQYF.

This clonotype showed up just a few times. The chain has TRBV18 and TRBJ2-1, with TRBD2 matching 13 bases. The germline CDR1 and CDR2 sequences are KGHSH and LQKENI. The CDR3 runs to 15 residues. V was pared by 4 bases and J by 7 bases, with 4 bases of the junction left unmatched. This chain's CDR3 is CASSQGLAGENEQFF. Written as DNA, the CDR3 is TGTGCCAGCTCACAAGGACTAGCGGGAGAAAATGAGCAGTTCTTC. Supplemented by reference TRBV18 and TRBJ2-1, the full variable domain reads NAGVMQNPRHLVRRRGQEARLRCSPMKGHSHVYWYRQLPEEGLKFMVYLQKENIIDESGMPKERFSAEFPKEGPSILRIQQVVRGDSAAYFCASSQGLAGENEQFFGPGTRLTVL.

The rearrangement uses TRBV5-5 and TRBJ2-1; D is possibly TRBD1 or TRBD2 (5 bases each). CDR1 SGHKS and CDR2 YYEKEE come from the germline V gene (reference sequence). The CDR3 is 16 residues long. The germline V and J ends were trimmed by 0 bases and 8 bases, with 18 bases remaining between them. This CDR3 reads CASSLVPQGWRDEQFF. In nucleotides, the CDR3 is TGTGCCAGCAGCTTGGTGCCCCAGGGTTGGCGGGATGAGCAGTTCTTC.